A single sample is the source of the 13 T cell receptor beta chains below, sequenced in a study of T cell responses to AZD1222 COVID-19 vaccine. Repertoires were generated with immunoSEQ multiplex PCR, while TCRdb's copy carries only in-frame clones and drops some. The sample holds 90,000 to 140,000 clones, 85% to 90% seen once. Here the sequenced sample was peripheral blood, taken on day 0 of AZD1222 vaccination. The receptors come from an adult in good health.

The CDR3 DNA reads as TGTGCCAGCAGCATCCAAAGCGGGAGGGGCACAGATACGCAGTATTTT. Translation: CASSIQSGRGTDTQYF. The chain employs TRBV9 and TRBJ2-3, with 10 bases identical to TRBD2. The junction had 6 bases not matched to a gene; V was cut back by 4 bases and J by 1 base. Germline V CDR1 and CDR2: SGDLS, YYNGEE. The CDR3 length is 16 residues.

The chain links TRBV10-1 to TRBJ1-1; D perhaps matches TRBD1 (5 bases). CDR3 length: 12 residues. CDR1 is WNHNN, CDR2 SYGVQD, per germline (reference sequence). Trimming left V 10 bases short and J 5 bases short, with 14 bases between. CDR3 sequence (DNA): TGCGCCACCAAATCCGAGGGGACTGAAGCTTTCTTT. This translates into CATKSEGTEAFF.

For the CDR3, the DNA is TGTGCCAGTAAACGGGGACAGGGAACCAACTATGGCTACACCTTC. This encodes CASKRGQGTNYGYTF. The J gene is TRBJ1-2, the V gene TRBV19; TRBD1 matches 9 bases. The CDR3 totals 15 residues. J lost 2 bases, V lost 7 bases, and 8 bases had no gene match. Germline lookup yields CDR1 LNHDA and CDR2 SQIVND (reference sequence).

This chain joins TRBV4-2 and TRBJ1-1; TRBD1 aligns across 8 bases. The CDR3 length is 15 residues. V shed 4 bases, J shed 1 base, and the junction held 5 bases outside the gene matches. Germline V gives CDR1 LGHNA, CDR2 YNFKEQ. The CDR3 bases are TGTGCCAGCAGCCCAGACAGGGGACGGAACACTGAAGCTTTCTTT. Residues: CASSPDRGRNTEAFF.

The V gene is TRBV10-1, the J gene TRBJ2-1, with a tentative D call TRBD2 (6 bases). CDR1 is WNHNN, CDR2 SYGVQD, per germline (reference sequence). The CDR3 has 13 amino acids. Deletions cut 7 bases from V and 7 bases from J, with 14 bases between. The CDR3 is CASTHDGRNEQFF. CDR3 sequence (DNA): TGCGCCAGCACGCACGATGGGAGGAATGAGCAGTTCTTC.

This clone was seen more than once but under ten times. The chain is built from TRBV3-1 (or the pseudogene TRBV3-2) and TRBJ1-1; the D is unclear. The CDR3 sequence is 16 residues long. Germline CDR1 reads LGHDT; CDR2 reads YNNKEL (reference sequence). The V gene lost 1 base and the J gene lost 10 bases, with 22 bases spanning the gap. The CDR3 loop reads CASSQAFGLGLSRAFF. The CDR3 region has the DNA TGTGCCAGCAGCCAAGCCTTTGGGCTAGGGCTATCACGAGCTTTCTTT.

This chain connects TRBV7-2 to TRBJ1-3; D remains unclear. The CDR3 extends over 13 amino acids. Trimming stripped 3 bases from V and 4 bases from J, with 7 bases between. Germline V gene sequence: CDR1 SGHTA, CDR2 FQGNSA. The chain's CDR3 is CASSFDPGNTIYF. The CDR3 bases are TGTGCCAGCAGCTTTGACCCCGGAAACACCATATATTTT.

This chain connects TRBV6-5 to TRBJ2-7; 8 bases align to TRBD2. Germline V lookup: CDR1 MNHEY, CDR2 SVGAGI. Trimming cost V 11 bases and J 1 base; bases outside gene matches: 4. The CDR3 spans 12 residues. The CDR3 sequence: CAPRGGSYEQYF. For the CDR3, the DNA is TGTGCCCCCCGGGGGGGATCCTACGAGCAGTACTTC.

This clone was observed a handful of times. The chain couples TRBV4-2 to TRBJ1-2; the match to TRBD1 covers 7 bases. Germline CDR1 LGHNA, CDR2 YNFKEQ. The V gene end was trimmed by 0 bases and the J gene end by 8 bases; junction bases not matched to a gene: 21. The CDR3 is made up of 19 amino acids. The CDR3 DNA reads as TGTGCCAGCAGCCAAGATTGGGCGGGTGCAGGGGGAAACCTCGGGGGCTACACCTTC. This encodes CASSQDWAGAGGNLGGYTF.

This rearrangement joins TRBV2 to TRBJ2-7; 8 bases agree with TRBD2. This CDR3 is 14 amino acids long. J gave up 0 bases and V 10 bases, and 8 bases lay outside the gene matches. Germline CDR1 reads SNHLY; CDR2 reads FYNNEI. The CDR3 is CATQQRGGSYEQYF. CDR3 bases: TGTGCCACCCAGCAACGGGGGGGCTCCTACGAGCAGTACTTC.

A few counts support this clone. This chain connects TRBV12-3 or TRBV12-4 to TRBJ1-1; D uncertain. The CDR3 has 12 amino acids. The ends were cut back, 1 base at V and 11 bases at J, with 11 bases in the middle. CDR3 in amino acids: CASSLEQPGAFF. Written as DNA, the CDR3 is TGTGCCAGCAGTTTAGAACAGCCCGGGGCTTTCTTT.

This sequence joins TRBV15 and TRBJ1-1, with TRBD1 identical over 9 bases. With V trimmed by 4 bases and J by 3 bases, 3 bases remained unmatched. This CDR3 spans 14 amino acids. Per the germline V gene, CDR1 is LNHNV and CDR2 is YYDKDF (reference sequence). CDR3 sequence: CATSKQGADTEAFF. The DNA of the CDR3 is TGTGCCACCAGCAAACAGGGGGCGGACACTGAAGCTTTCTTT.

The chain employs TRBV15 and TRBJ1-4; 8 nucleotides agree with TRBD1. Unmatched junction bases numbered 9, after V lost 5 bases and J lost 7 bases. The CDR3 length is 15 residues. Germline V gene data show CDR1 as LNHNV and CDR2 as YYDKDF (reference sequence). Written as DNA, the CDR3 is TGTGCCACCAGCGATCGACAGGGGAAGGGTGAAAAACTGTTTTTT. Encoded protein: CATSDRQGKGEKLFF. Drawing the rest from reference TRBV15 and TRBJ1-4, the complete variable domain is DAMVIQNPRYQVTQFGKPVTLSCSQTLNHNVMYWYQQKSSQAPKLLFHYYDKDFNNEADTPDNFQSRRPNTSFCFLDIRSPGLGDTAMYLCATSDRQGKGEKLFFGSGTQLSVL.